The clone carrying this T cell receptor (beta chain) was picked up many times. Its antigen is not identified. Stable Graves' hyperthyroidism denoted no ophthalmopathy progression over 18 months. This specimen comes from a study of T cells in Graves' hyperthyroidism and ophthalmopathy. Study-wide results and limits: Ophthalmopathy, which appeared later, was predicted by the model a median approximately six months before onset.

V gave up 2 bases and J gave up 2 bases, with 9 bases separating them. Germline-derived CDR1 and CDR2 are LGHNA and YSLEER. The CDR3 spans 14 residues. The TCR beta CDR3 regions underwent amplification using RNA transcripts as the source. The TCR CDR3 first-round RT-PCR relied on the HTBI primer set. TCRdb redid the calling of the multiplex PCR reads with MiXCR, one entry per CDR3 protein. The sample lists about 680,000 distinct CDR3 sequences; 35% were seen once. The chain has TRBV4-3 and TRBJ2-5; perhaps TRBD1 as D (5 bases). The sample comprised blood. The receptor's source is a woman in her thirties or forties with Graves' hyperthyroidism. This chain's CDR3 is CASSQKAGQETQYF. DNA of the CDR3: TGCGCCAGCAGCCAAAAGGCAGGGCAAGAGACCCAGTACTTC.